One T cell receptor (beta chain) is described in this entry. Its antigen remains unidentified. The data were taken from a study of T cell repertoires in cytomegalovirus infection. TCRdb passed the reads through MiXCR, listing each CDR3 protein once. Of approximately 120,000 distinct CDR3 sequences listed, more than 25% are singletons. The germline V gene has CDR1 SGHTA and CDR2 FQGNSA. V dropped 4 bases and J dropped 0; count of bases not matched to a gene: 14. The CDR3 covers 19 residues. The genes are TRBV7-2 and TRBJ2-3; 9 nucleotides match TRBD1. Sequencing was performed on CD8+ T cells from cultured PBMCs, taken from culture after CMV antigen stimulation. The sequence was collected from a human donor in good health (CMV status not recorded). Some clones in this sample may be carry-over from other donors' samples. CDR3 DNA sequence: TGTGCCAGCAGCTACCCCCGGACAGGGGACGACTCTAGCACAGATACGCAGTATTTT. Protein: CASSYPRTGDDSSTDTQYF.